This TCR beta chain is from a study of identical twins. This CDR3 is 13 amino acids long. The V gene end was trimmed by 2 bases and the J gene end by 7 bases; junction bases not matched to a gene: 5. CDR1 and CDR2 (germline): SGHTA, FQGTGA. This clonotype has only a few counts. Template switching created a universal primer site, and the cDNA included unique molecular identifiers. TCRdb reanalysed the 5' RACE reads using MiXCR and keeps one entry per CDR3 protein. The profile shows some 500,000 distinct CDR3 sequences, roughly an eighth of them singletons. These data also featured in a second study, about yellow fever vaccine responses in identical twins.

The receptor's source is a woman in her late teens or twenties in good health. The sample was CD4+ T cells sorted from blood. The chain links TRBV7-3 to TRBJ2-7; 7 nucleotides match TRBD1. Here the CDR3 DNA reads TGTGCCAGCAGCTTAGAAGGACAGGCAGAGCAGTACTTC. Its translation is CASSLEGQAEQYF.